This T cell receptor (beta chain) was sequenced during a study of shared clonotypes between healthy human individuals. CDR1 is SEHNR, CDR2 FQNEAQ, per germline (reference sequence). V dropped 5 bases and J dropped 6; count of bases not matched to a gene: 7. The CDR3 totals 14 residues. This clone has just one count. Antigen specificity is unknown. Naive-designated CD8 cells lacked CD45RO, were positively enriched for CCR7, and omitted terminally differentiated effector memory CD45RA+ cells. Adult Caucasians living in Nashville, Tennessee made up all of the donors. Deep-level assay runs were performed. Sequencing was performed with immunoSEQ multiplex PCR; in TCRdb, only in-frame clones are kept and a portion is missing. The sample consists of millions of clones, less than 95% of them appearing once. Study-wide results and caveats: The researchers took only blood, and tissue repertoires probably look different. Among a handful of donors, about 5% of naive CD4 clonotypes were found in common.

The material sequenced was naive CD8+ T cells sorted from blood. The chain uses TRBV7-9 and TRBJ2-3, with 8 bases fitting TRBD1. This clonotype originated in a man aged 18 to 35 in good health. The CDR3 here is CASSPPRGHDTQYF. The CDR3 DNA sequence: TGTGCCAGCAGCCCACCCAGGGGGCATGATACGCAGTATTTT.